A selection of T cell receptor beta chains follows, all from one sample in a study of identical twins. TCRdb ran MiXCR on the 5' RACE reads and lists one entry per CDR3 protein. The table has 1.5 million to 2 million distinct CDR3 sequences, 25% to 35% seen once. Sequenced material: cord blood. The receptor source for this set is a newborn girl in good health. CDR3s include the opening cysteine and the closing phenylalanine or tryptophan. D genes are given only for firm matches. The size of a clone is reported for some rows only, either as once, few or many, or as a class for expanded clones.

d_gene: .; j_gene: TRBJ1-1; abundance: few; v_gene: TRBV27; CDR3nt: TGTGCCAGCAGCCCCTACAGGGCAGGGGTTCACACTGAAGCTTTCTTT; CDR3aa: CASSPYRAGVHTEAFF
d_gene: TRBD1; j_gene: TRBJ1-3; abundance: .; v_gene: TRBV11-2; CDR3nt: TGTGCCAGCAGCTTAGATCCAGGGGGAGGAAACACCATATATTTT; CDR3aa: CASSLDPGGGNTIYF
d_gene: .; j_gene: TRBJ2-5; abundance: few; v_gene: TRBV28; CDR3nt: TGTGCCAGCAGTAGGACTGGTTTGACCCAGTACTTC; CDR3aa: CASSRTGLTQYF
d_gene: .; j_gene: TRBJ2-3; abundance: .; v_gene: TRBV7-2; CDR3nt: TGTGCCAGCAGCGTACCTACTATAGCGAGGGGACGAGCAGATACGCAGTATTTT; CDR3aa: CASSVPTIARGRADTQYF
d_gene: .; j_gene: TRBJ1-1; abundance: .; v_gene: TRBV5-1; CDR3nt: TGCGCCAGCAGCTTAGCAGGGAGTAGGACTGAAGCTTTCTTT; CDR3aa: CASSLAGSRTEAFF
d_gene: TRBD2; j_gene: TRBJ2-3; abundance: .; v_gene: TRBV27; CDR3nt: TGTGCCAGCAGTTGGGGGGGTAGCGGGGGGGCCCATACGCAGTATTTT; CDR3aa: CASSWGGSGGAHTQYF
d_gene: .; j_gene: TRBJ1-5; abundance: .; v_gene: TRBV24-1; CDR3nt: TGTGCCACCAGTCACGGGCTTAGCAATCAGCCCCAGCATTTT; CDR3aa: CATSHGLSNQPQHF
d_gene: TRBD2; j_gene: TRBJ2-1; abundance: .; v_gene: TRBV5-6; CDR3nt: TGTGCCAGCAGTTGGGGGGCTAGCGGGAGAGGCCCCTACAATGAGCAGTTCTTC; CDR3aa: CASSWGASGRGPYNEQFF
d_gene: .; j_gene: TRBJ1-1; abundance: few; v_gene: TRBV5-4; CDR3nt: TGTGCCAGCAGCTTGGGCTCAACCCCTGAAGCTTTCTTT; CDR3aa: CASSLGSTPEAFF
d_gene: TRBD1; j_gene: TRBJ2-3; abundance: many; v_gene: TRBV7-2; CDR3nt: TGTGCCAGCAGTTTAGACAGGGGCTCAGATACGCAGTATTTT; CDR3aa: CASSLDRGSDTQYF
d_gene: .; j_gene: TRBJ2-5; abundance: .; v_gene: TRBV3-1; CDR3nt: TGTGCCAGCAGCCAAGATTTGGCCGCAGAGTTATGGACCCAGTACTTC; CDR3aa: CASSQDLAAELWTQYF
d_gene: TRBD2; j_gene: TRBJ2-7; abundance: .; v_gene: TRBV28; CDR3nt: TGTGCCAGCAGTCGAATAGCGGGAGGTCTTAACGAGCAGTACTTC; CDR3aa: CASSRIAGGLNEQYF
d_gene: TRBD1; j_gene: TRBJ1-2; abundance: .; v_gene: TRBV6-1; CDR3nt: TGTGCCAGCAGTGACCGACAGGGACGGGGCTACACCTTC; CDR3aa: CASSDRQGRGYTF
d_gene: TRBD2; j_gene: TRBJ2-3; abundance: .; v_gene: TRBV29-1; CDR3nt: TGCAGCGTCACGGCGGGAGGGGCCACAGATACGCAGTATTTT; CDR3aa: CSVTAGGATDTQYF
d_gene: .; j_gene: TRBJ1-1; abundance: few; v_gene: TRBV9; CDR3nt: TGTGCCAGCAGCGTAGACACGAACACTGAAGCTTTCTTT; CDR3aa: CASSVDTNTEAFF
d_gene: TRBD2; j_gene: TRBJ2-7; abundance: many; v_gene: TRBV10-3; CDR3nt: TGTGCCATCACGTCAGGCGGGGGTTACGAGCAGTACTTC; CDR3aa: CAITSGGGYEQYF
d_gene: .; j_gene: TRBJ2-7; abundance: .; v_gene: TRBV20-1; CDR3nt: TGCAGTGCTAGTTGGCCGGGGGAGCAGTACTTC; CDR3aa: CSASWPGEQYF
d_gene: TRBD2; j_gene: TRBJ2-5; abundance: many; v_gene: TRBV10-3; CDR3nt: TGTGCCATCAGTGAGCGGGGGGGCTTGGAGACCCAGTACTTC; CDR3aa: CAISERGGLETQYF
d_gene: TRBD1; j_gene: TRBJ1-2; abundance: few; v_gene: TRBV30; CDR3nt: TGTGCGTCGACAGGGGTTGGGCTTTATGGCTACACCTTC; CDR3aa: CASTGVGLYGYTF
d_gene: TRBD1; j_gene: TRBJ2-1; abundance: few; v_gene: TRBV3-1; CDR3nt: TGTGCCAGCAGCCAAGTAGGGACAGGGCTACAAAATGAGCAGTTCTTC; CDR3aa: CASSQVGTGLQNEQFF
d_gene: TRBD2; j_gene: TRBJ2-1; abundance: few; v_gene: TRBV5-1; CDR3nt: TGCGCCAGCAGCTTTGCACTAGCGGGGAGTAGCTCCTACAATGAGCAGTTCTTC; CDR3aa: CASSFALAGSSSYNEQFF
d_gene: .; j_gene: TRBJ1-4; abundance: .; v_gene: TRBV7-2; CDR3nt: TGTGCCAGCAGCCCGACAGGCATGAATGAAAAACTGTTTTTT; CDR3aa: CASSPTGMNEKLFF
d_gene: .; j_gene: TRBJ1-1; abundance: few; v_gene: TRBV7-9; CDR3nt: TGTGCCAGCAGCTTACCCCGCAGGGATTCGAACACTGAAGCTTTCTTT; CDR3aa: CASSLPRRDSNTEAFF
d_gene: .; j_gene: TRBJ2-7; abundance: few; v_gene: TRBV28; CDR3nt: TGTGCCAGCAGTTTAGCAGGGGGAGGGACCTACGAGCAGTACTTC; CDR3aa: CASSLAGGGTYEQYF
d_gene: .; j_gene: TRBJ1-6; abundance: few; v_gene: TRBV6-5; CDR3nt: TGTGCCAGCAGTACATGGGCGCGGAGGATCAATTCACCCCTCCACTTT; CDR3aa: CASSTWARRINSPLHF
d_gene: TRBD2; j_gene: TRBJ2-7; abundance: .; v_gene: TRBV14; CDR3nt: TGTGCCAGCAGGAAGGGAGGGGCCTACGAGCAGTACTTC; CDR3aa: CASRKGGAYEQYF
d_gene: .; j_gene: TRBJ2-1; abundance: few; v_gene: TRBV12-3/TRBV12-4; CDR3nt: TGTGCCAGCAGCCCCGACGGGTTCGGCTCCTACAATGAGCAGTTCTTC; CDR3aa: CASSPDGFGSYNEQFF
d_gene: TRBD1; j_gene: TRBJ2-1; abundance: .; v_gene: TRBV20-1; CDR3nt: TGCAGTGCTAGAGTGACAGGGCCCCCGAGGCAGTTCTTC; CDR3aa: CSARVTGPPRQFF
d_gene: TRBD1; j_gene: TRBJ2-1; abundance: few; v_gene: TRBV2; CDR3nt: TGTGCCAGCATTGAACGAAGGCGACAGGGTCCTTACAATGAGCAGTTCTTC; CDR3aa: CASIERRRQGPYNEQFF
d_gene: TRBD1; j_gene: TRBJ1-6; abundance: .; v_gene: TRBV7-2; CDR3nt: TGTGCCAGCAGCTTCGCGAGGACAGGAAATTCACCCCTCCACTTT; CDR3aa: CASSFARTGNSPLHF
d_gene: .; j_gene: TRBJ1-5; abundance: .; v_gene: TRBV7-9; CDR3nt: TGTGCCAGCAGCTTTTCCACCAGTCATCAGCCCCAGCATTTT; CDR3aa: CASSFSTSHQPQHF
d_gene: TRBD2; j_gene: TRBJ2-1; abundance: .; v_gene: TRBV11-2; CDR3nt: TGTGCCAGCAGCTTTAGCCCGTCGTGGCGGGGGAACAATGAGCAGTTCTTC; CDR3aa: CASSFSPSWRGNNEQFF
d_gene: .; j_gene: TRBJ1-6; abundance: .; v_gene: TRBV28; CDR3nt: TGTGCCAGCAGGACCGAGACCTCTAATTCACCCCTCCACTTT; CDR3aa: CASRTETSNSPLHF
d_gene: TRBD2; j_gene: TRBJ2-1; abundance: .; v_gene: TRBV24-1; CDR3nt: TGTGCCACCAGTGGTGGGACTAGCGGGTACAATGAGCAGTTCTTC; CDR3aa: CATSGGTSGYNEQFF
d_gene: TRBD2; j_gene: TRBJ2-5; abundance: .; v_gene: TRBV28; CDR3nt: TGTGCCAGCAGTTTCCCTAGATTCGGGGGTGACGGGACTAGCTATGAGACCCAGTACTTC; CDR3aa: CASSFPRFGGDGTSYETQYF
d_gene: .; j_gene: TRBJ2-2; abundance: .; v_gene: TRBV5-4; CDR3nt: TGTGTCAGCAGCTTGGGCTTGAACACCGGGGAGCTGTTTTTT; CDR3aa: CVSSLGLNTGELFF
d_gene: TRBD1; j_gene: TRBJ2-7; abundance: many; v_gene: TRBV27; CDR3nt: TGTGCCAGCAGTTTAGCCGGGACAGGGGGCGAGCAGTACTTC; CDR3aa: CASSLAGTGGEQYF
d_gene: .; j_gene: TRBJ1-4; abundance: .; v_gene: TRBV20-1; CDR3nt: TGCAGTGGGACGGACGGTAATGAAAAACTGTTTTTT; CDR3aa: CSGTDGNEKLFF
d_gene: .; j_gene: TRBJ2-5; abundance: .; v_gene: TRBV2; CDR3nt: TGTGCCAGCAGTGAATCGCCCCAGGTAGAGGCCCAGTACTTC; CDR3aa: CASSESPQVEAQYF
d_gene: TRBD1; j_gene: TRBJ2-7; abundance: once; v_gene: TRBV27; CDR3nt: TGTGCCAGCAGGTTATCTTCAGGGGGCGAGCAGTACTTC; CDR3aa: CASRLSSGGEQYF
d_gene: .; j_gene: TRBJ2-5; abundance: few; v_gene: TRBV7-2; CDR3nt: TGTGCCAGCAGCTTAGCGACACGGCTTAAGGGGTCCCAAGAGACCCAGTACTTC; CDR3aa: CASSLATRLKGSQETQYF
d_gene: TRBD1; j_gene: TRBJ2-1; abundance: once; v_gene: TRBV7-9; CDR3nt: TGTGCCAGCAGCTTAGTCTTTGTACAGGGGGCCGACAATGAGCAGTTCTTC; CDR3aa: CASSLVFVQGADNEQFF
d_gene: .; j_gene: TRBJ2-5; abundance: .; v_gene: TRBV5-1; CDR3nt: TGCGCCAGCAGCCTCCCGATCGGGGGAGACCAAGAGACCCAGTACTTC; CDR3aa: CASSLPIGGDQETQYF
d_gene: .; j_gene: TRBJ1-1; abundance: .; v_gene: TRBV20-1; CDR3nt: TGCAGTGCTAGAGAAACAGCGAACACTGAAGCTTTCTTT; CDR3aa: CSARETANTEAFF
d_gene: .; j_gene: TRBJ2-6; abundance: .; v_gene: TRBV2; CDR3nt: TGTGCCAGCACTCCGGACAGAACTGGGGCCAACGTCCTGACTTTC; CDR3aa: CASTPDRTGANVLTF
d_gene: TRBD1; j_gene: TRBJ2-1; abundance: few; v_gene: TRBV29-1; CDR3nt: TGCAGCGCGAAACGGACAGGGAATTACAATGAGCAGTTCTTC; CDR3aa: CSAKRTGNYNEQFF
d_gene: TRBD1; j_gene: TRBJ2-7; abundance: .; v_gene: TRBV27; CDR3nt: TGTGCCAGCAGGGGCGACAGGGAACTCGACTACGAGCAGTACTTC; CDR3aa: CASRGDRELDYEQYF
d_gene: .; j_gene: TRBJ2-7; abundance: .; v_gene: TRBV3-1; CDR3nt: TGTGCCAGCAGCCGCTACTCGAATTCCTACGAGCAGTACTTC; CDR3aa: CASSRYSNSYEQYF
d_gene: TRBD2; j_gene: TRBJ2-7; abundance: .; v_gene: TRBV5-1; CDR3nt: TGCGCCAGCAGCATACGCCAACTAGCGAATAATTACAATGAGCAGTACTTC; CDR3aa: CASSIRQLANNYNEQYF